This T cell receptor beta chain was profiled in a study of T cells after yellow fever vaccination. Overall study findings and caveats: A faster peak, day 5 versus 15, was reached by the weaker secondary response. Any FACS-sorted repertoire could hold abundant clonotypes that contaminate it from the bulk population.

Trimming at V came to 6 bases and at J to 1 base, leaving 5 bases not matched to a gene. Germline V CDR1 and CDR2: MGHDK, SYGVNS. The CDR3 has 14 residues. Note on this clonotype: Its specificity is unknown.

TCRdb passed the 5' RACE reads through MiXCR, listing each CDR3 protein once. The sample lists some 260,000 distinct CDR3 sequences; approximately 5.2% were seen once. The chain combines TRBV25-1 with TRBJ1-1; 7 nucleotides agree with TRBD1. Sample: CD4+ T cells sorted from PBMCs, taken on the day of the yellow fever booster vaccination. This sequence originates from a man between 18 and 29 years old who received the YFV17D yellow fever vaccine. The CDR3 DNA follows: TGTGCCAGCAGGACAGGGACCAGGAACACTGAAGCTTTCTTT. It codes for CASRTGTRNTEAFF.